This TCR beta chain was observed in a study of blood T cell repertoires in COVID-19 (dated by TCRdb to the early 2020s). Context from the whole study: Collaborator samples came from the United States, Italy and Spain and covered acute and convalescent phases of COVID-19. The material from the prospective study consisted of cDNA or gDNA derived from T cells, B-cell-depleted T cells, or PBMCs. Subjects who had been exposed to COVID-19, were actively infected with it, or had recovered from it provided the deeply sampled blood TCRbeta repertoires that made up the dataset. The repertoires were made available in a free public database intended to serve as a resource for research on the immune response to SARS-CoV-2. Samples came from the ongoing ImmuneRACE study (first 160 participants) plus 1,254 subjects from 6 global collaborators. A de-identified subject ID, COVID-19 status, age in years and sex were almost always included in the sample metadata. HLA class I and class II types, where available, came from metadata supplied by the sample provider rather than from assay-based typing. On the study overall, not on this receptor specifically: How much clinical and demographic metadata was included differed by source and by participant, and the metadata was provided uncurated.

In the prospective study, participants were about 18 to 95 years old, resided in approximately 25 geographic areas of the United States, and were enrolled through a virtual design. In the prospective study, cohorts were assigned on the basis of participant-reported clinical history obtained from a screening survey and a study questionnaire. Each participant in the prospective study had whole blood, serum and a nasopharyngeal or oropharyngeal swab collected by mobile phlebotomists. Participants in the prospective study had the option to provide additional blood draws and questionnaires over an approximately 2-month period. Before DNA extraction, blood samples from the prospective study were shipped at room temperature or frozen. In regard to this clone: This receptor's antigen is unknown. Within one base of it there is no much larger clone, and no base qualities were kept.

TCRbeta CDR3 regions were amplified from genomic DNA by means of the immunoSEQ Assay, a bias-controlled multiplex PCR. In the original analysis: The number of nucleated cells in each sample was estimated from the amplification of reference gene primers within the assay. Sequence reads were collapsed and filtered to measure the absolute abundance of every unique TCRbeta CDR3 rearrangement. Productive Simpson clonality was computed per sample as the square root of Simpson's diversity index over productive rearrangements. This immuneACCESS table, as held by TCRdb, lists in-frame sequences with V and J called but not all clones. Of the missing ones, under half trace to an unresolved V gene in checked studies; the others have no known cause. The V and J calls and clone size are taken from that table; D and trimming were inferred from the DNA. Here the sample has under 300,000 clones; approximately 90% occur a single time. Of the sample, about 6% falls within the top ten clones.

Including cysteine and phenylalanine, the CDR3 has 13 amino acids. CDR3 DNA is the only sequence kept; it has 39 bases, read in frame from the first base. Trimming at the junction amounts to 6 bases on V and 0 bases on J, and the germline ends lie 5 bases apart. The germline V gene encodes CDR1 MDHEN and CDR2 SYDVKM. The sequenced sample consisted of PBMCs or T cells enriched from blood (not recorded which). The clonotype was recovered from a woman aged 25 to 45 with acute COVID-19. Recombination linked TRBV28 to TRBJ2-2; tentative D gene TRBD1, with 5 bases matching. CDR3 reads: CASRDTNTGELFF. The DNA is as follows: TGTGCCAGCAGGGACACGAACACCGGGGAGCTGTTTTTT.